What follows are 26 T cell receptor beta chains derived from one specimen sequenced in a study of T cell responses to AZD1222 COVID-19 vaccine. Assay used: immunoSEQ multiplex PCR; TCRdb lists only in-frame clones, some missing. The sample records approximately 140,000 clones, approximately 91% being singletons. This sample comprised peripheral blood, obtained 28 days after the second AZD1222 dose. The receptors shown here come from an adult who received the AZD1222 COVID-19 vaccine.

The CDR3 loop reads CASKPLKAGETQYF. The CDR3 nucleotides read TGTGCCAGCAAGCCCCTGAAGGCGGGGGAGACCCAGTACTTC. The chain carries TRBV2 and TRBJ2-5; tentatively, D is TRBD2 (6 bases). V was shortened by 7 bases and J by 5 bases, with 17 bases between the two germline ends. Germline CDR1 is SNHLY and CDR2 is FYNNEI. The CDR3 runs 14 residues.

This chain links TRBV5-1 with TRBJ2-7; D might be TRBD1 (6 bases). The CDR3 is 16 amino acids. CDR1 is SGHRS, CDR2 YFSETQ, per germline. Trimming took 0 bases from V and 0 from J, leaving 13 bases between them. CDR3 sequence (DNA): TGCGCCAGCAGCTTGGCTCGGGACATCCTCTCCTACGAGCAGTACTTC. As protein: CASSLARDILSYEQYF. Filled out from reference TRBV5-1 and TRBJ2-7, the complete variable domain reads KAGVTQTPRYLIKTRGQQVTLSCSPISGHRSVSWYQQTPGQGLQFLFEYFSETQRNKGNFPGRFSGRQFSNSRSEMNVSTLELGDSALYLCASSLARDILSYEQYFGPGTRLTVT.

The J gene is TRBJ2-2, the V gene TRBV14, with TRBD1 matching over 7 bases. Per the germline V gene, CDR1 is SGHDN and CDR2 is FVKESK. V was pared by 0 bases and J by 5 bases, with 9 bases of the junction left unmatched. The CDR3 length is 17 residues. DNA for the CDR3: TGTGCCAGCAGCCAAGACAGAACAGGGGAAGTAACCGGGGAGCTGTTTTTT. Translated, it gives CASSQDRTGEVTGELFF.

This clone turned up a few times. The chain is built from TRBV12-5 and TRBJ1-1; 9 positions match TRBD1. V lost 1 base and J lost 4; bases outside the gene matches: 4. Germline V gene sequence: CDR1 LGHNT, CDR2 FRNRAP. CDR3 size: 15 residues. The DNA of the CDR3 is TGTGCTAGTGGTTTGGAGACAGGGGGTAGCACTGAAGCTTTCTTT. Amino acid sequence: CASGLETGGSTEAFF.

This rearrangement joins TRBV29-1 to TRBJ2-1, with a tentative D call TRBD1 (5 bases). Germline V gene lookup returns CDR1 SQVTM and CDR2 ANQGSEA. The V end lost 7 bases, the J end lost 10 bases, and 8 bases lay between the germline ends. CDR3 size: 9 residues. CDR3 residues: CSGGPEQFF. CDR3 bases: TGCAGCGGGGGCCCCGAGCAGTTCTTC.

V gene TRBV11-3 combines with J gene TRBJ2-3, with D tentatively TRBD2 (5 bases). Trimming shortened V by 6 bases and J by 0 bases, and 10 bases separated the two germline ends. In germline, CDR1 is SGHNT, CDR2 YENEEA. The CDR3 is 14 residues long. CDR3 amino acids: CASSGGASTDTQYF. The CDR3, as DNA: TGTGCCAGCAGTGGAGGCGCCAGCACAGATACGCAGTATTTT.

The V gene is TRBV4-2, the J gene TRBJ2-5; 8 bases match TRBD2. V lost 2 bases to trimming and J lost 5 bases; unmatched junction nucleotides: 13. Per germline, CDR1 LGHNA and CDR2 YNFKEQ. The CDR3 has 17 residues. The CDR3 region has the DNA TGTGCCAGCAGCCAACGCCCCGTCGGGGGGGCTCGGGAGACCCAGTACTTC. It translates to CASSQRPVGGARETQYF.

This chain connects TRBV18 to TRBJ2-1; 13 positions match TRBD2. The junction had 12 bases not matched to a gene; V was cut back by 4 bases and J by 0 bases. Germline values: CDR1 KGHSH, CDR2 LQKENI. This CDR3 comprises 20 residues. The DNA for the CDR3 is TGTGCCAGCTCACTTTTGAGACTAGCGGGAGGAACAAGCTCCTACAATGAGCAGTTCTTC. Translation: CASSLLRLAGGTSSYNEQFF.

The V call is TRBV4-1, the J call TRBJ2-3, with TRBD2 matching 7 bases. The CDR3 is made up of 18 amino acids. Germline values: CDR1 MGHRA, CDR2 YSYEKL. The V gene end was trimmed by 7 bases and the J gene end by 2 bases; junction bases not matched to a gene: 18. DNA for the CDR3: TGCGCCAGCAAACCGAGCGGGACCAAACTAGAGTTCACAGATACGCAGTATTTT. Encoded protein: CASKPSGTKLEFTDTQYF.

The chain is built from TRBV7-6 and TRBJ2-1; the D gene could be TRBD1 or TRBD2 (7 bases each). Germline loops: CDR1 SGHVS, CDR2 FNYEAQ. This CDR3 contains 17 residues. Trimming took off 1 base at V and 3 bases at J, with 16 bases between the two ends. This CDR3 is CASSLGFRGTNYNEQFF. CDR3 bases: TGTGCCAGCAGCTTAGGATTCAGGGGGACTAACTACAATGAGCAGTTCTTC.

This clone showed up just once. The V call is TRBV11-3, the J call TRBJ2-5; D is possibly TRBD2 (6 bases). The CDR3 is 13 residues long. Looked up from germline, CDR1 is SGHNT and CDR2 is YENEEA. Trimming took off 4 bases at V and 9 bases at J, with 15 bases between the two ends. CDR3 coding DNA: TGTGCCAGCAGCTCGGACCTCGCGGGGTCCCAGTACTTC. This gives the protein CASSSDLAGSQYF. The full variable domain, rest sourced from reference TRBV11-3 and TRBJ2-5, is EAGVVQSPRYKIIEKKQPVAFWCNPISGHNTLYWYLQNLGQGPELLIRYENEEAVDDSQLPKDRFSAERLKGVDSTLKIQPAELGDSAVYLCASSSDLAGSQYFGPGTRLLVL.

The V gene is TRBV10-3, the J gene TRBJ1-6, with D unresolved. Trimming cost V 7 bases and J 0 bases, with 10 bases left between them. Per the germline V gene, CDR1 is ENHRY and CDR2 is SYGVKD. CDR3 length: 15 residues. The CDR3 DNA reads as TGTGCCATCAAGAGAGACACCTCCTATAATTCACCCCTCCACTTT. It is translated as CAIKRDTSYNSPLHF.

The chain has TRBV4-1 and TRBJ2-7, with TRBD1 as a possible D gene (6 bases). The CDR3 totals 14 residues. V was trimmed by 4 bases and J by 0 bases, leaving 10 bases between them. Germline CDR1 and CDR2: MGHRA and YSYEKL. CDR3 sequence reads: CASSRRTDSYEQYF. CDR3 nucleotides: TGCGCCAGCAGCCGCCGGACAGACTCCTACGAGCAGTACTTC.

The rearrangement joins TRBV12-3 or TRBV12-4 to TRBJ2-1; D is possibly TRBD1 (5 bases). V lost 6 bases and J 9 bases, leaving 9 bases between the germline ends. The CDR3 is 11 amino acids. This CDR3 reads CASRGQGEQFF. The CDR3 DNA sequence: TGTGCCAGCAGAGGGCAGGGTGAGCAGTTCTTC.

This chain links TRBV12-5 with TRBJ2-3; 8 bases fit TRBD2. Unmatched junction bases numbered 7, after V lost 0 bases and J lost 2 bases. This CDR3 comprises 17 residues. Germline loops: CDR1 LGHNT, CDR2 FRNRAP. For the CDR3, the DNA is TGTGCTAGTGGTTTGGTATCCGGGACTAGATACACAGATACGCAGTATTTT. Residues: CASGLVSGTRYTDTQYF. Using reference TRBV12-5 and TRBJ2-3 for the parts outside the CDR3, the full variable domain is DARVTQTPRHKVTEMGQEVTMRCQPILGHNTVFWYRQTMMQGLELLAYFRNRAPLDDSGMPKDRFSAEMPDATLATLKIQPSEPRDSAVYFCASGLVSGTRYTDTQYFGPGTRLTVL.

The genes are TRBV12-5 and TRBJ2-7, with 9 positions matching TRBD2. Trimming took 2 bases from V and 6 from J; bases not matched to a gene: 14. The CDR3 covers 17 residues. Germline CDR1 LGHNT, CDR2 FRNRAP. The CDR3 loop is CASGLLASGDIVSEQYF. CDR3 in DNA: TGTGCTAGTGGTTTGTTGGCTAGCGGGGATATCGTAAGCGAGCAGTACTTC.

This clone showed up just once. The V call is TRBV6-2 or TRBV6-3, the J call TRBJ1-5; D gene ambiguous. CDR3 length equals 14 residues. CDR1 and CDR2 (germline): MNHEY, SVGEGT. V dropped 5 bases and J dropped 5 bases, with 13 bases sitting between them. Here the CDR3 reads CASSPLLSHQPQHF. The CDR3 DNA reads as TGTGCCAGCAGTCCCCTTCTGTCCCATCAGCCCCAGCATTTT.

This clone was counted only a few times. V and J are TRBV29-1 and TRBJ2-7, with unresolved D. This CDR3 is built from 12 residues. The V gene lost 3 bases and the J gene lost 4 bases, with 10 bases spanning the gap. Germline V CDR1 and CDR2: SQVTM, ANQGSEA. The CDR3 protein is CSVESSDYEQYF. The DNA for the CDR3 is TGCAGCGTTGAGTCCAGTGATTACGAGCAGTACTTC.

The rearrangement joins TRBV6-6 to TRBJ2-3; a weak D match, TRBD2 (6 bases). The length of the CDR3 is 16 residues. Per germline, CDR1 MNHNY and CDR2 SVGAGI (reference sequence). Trimming left V 6 bases short and J 2 bases short, with 18 bases between. The CDR3 region has the DNA TGTGCCAGCAGCCCTCCGGGGGACGGGGACACAGATACGCAGTATTTT. Its protein is CASSPPGDGDTDTQYF.

V usage is TRBV9 and J usage is TRBJ2-7; 8 bases fit TRBD2. Germline loops: CDR1 SGDLS, CDR2 YYNGEE. Trimming at V came to 3 bases and at J to 6 bases, leaving 26 bases not matched to a gene. The CDR3 consists of 20 residues. CDR3 DNA: TGTGCCAGCAGCGACCCCCGGGGGGGTTTGCGGCGCGTCGGGGTGGGCGAGCAGTACTTC. This translates into CASSDPRGGLRRVGVGEQYF.

The chain couples TRBV6-5 to TRBJ1-2, with TRBD1 identical over 7 bases. The CDR3 consists of 12 residues. CDR1 is MNHEY, CDR2 SVGAGI, per germline. The V segment lost 10 bases and the J segment 4 bases; nucleotides outside the gene matches: 6. The CDR3 region is CATSGQRYGYTF. The DNA for the CDR3 is TGTGCCACCTCGGGACAGCGCTATGGCTACACCTTC.

This clone was seen only once. The chain links TRBV27 to TRBJ2-3; D unresolved. Trimming removed 3 bases from V and 3 bases from J, with 7 bases in between. The length of the CDR3 is 13 residues. Germline CDR1 MNHEY, CDR2 SMNVEV (reference sequence). The CDR3 nucleotides read TGTGCCAGCAGTTTTTCGCGGACAGATACGCAGTATTTT. Translation: CASSFSRTDTQYF.

V and J are TRBV27 and TRBJ1-6; weak D call: TRBD1 (5 bases). V was trimmed by 5 bases and J by 0 bases, leaving 23 bases between them. CDR1 MNHEY and CDR2 SMNVEV come from the germline V gene (reference sequence). The CDR3 is made up of 20 amino acids. CDR3 nucleotides: TGTGCCAGCAGTCAGGGCCCGAGGAGCCACTTTAACTCCTATAATTCACCCCTCCACTTT. As protein: CASSQGPRSHFNSYNSPLHF.

This chain joins TRBV12-3 or TRBV12-4 and TRBJ1-1, with unresolved D. The CDR3 extends over 12 amino acids. Trimming removed 10 bases from V and 1 base from J, with 10 bases in between. The CDR3 nucleotides are TGTGCCACCCAACACGCGAACACTGAAGCTTTCTTT. It translates to CATQHANTEAFF.

The chain is built from TRBV12-5 and TRBJ2-2, with D tentatively TRBD1 or TRBD2 (6 bases each). The CDR3 sequence is 17 residues long. Trimming pared 0 bases from V and 0 bases from J, leaving 11 bases between. Germline-derived CDR1 and CDR2 are LGHNT and FRNRAP. The CDR3 sequence: CASGLVLGGPNTGELFF. In DNA form, the CDR3 reads TGTGCTAGTGGTTTGGTACTGGGGGGCCCGAACACCGGGGAGCTGTTTTTT.

V usage is TRBV2 and J usage is TRBJ2-1; 9 bases line up with TRBD1. Losses at the gene ends were 3 bases for V and 4 bases for J; bases not matched to a gene: 10. The CDR3 contains 17 residues. Germline V CDR1 and CDR2: SNHLY, FYNNEI. The CDR3 coding sequence is TGTGCCAGCAGTGATCTATTGGACAGGGGTTCTTACAATGAGCAGTTCTTC. This gives the protein CASSDLLDRGSYNEQFF. Full variable domain (rest looked up from reference TRBV2 and TRBJ2-1): EPEVTQTPSHQVTQMGQEVILRCVPISNHLYFYWYRQILGQKVEFLVSFYNNEISEKSEIFDDQFSVERPDGSNFTLKIRSTKLEDSAMYFCASSDLLDRGSYNEQFFGPGTRLTVL.